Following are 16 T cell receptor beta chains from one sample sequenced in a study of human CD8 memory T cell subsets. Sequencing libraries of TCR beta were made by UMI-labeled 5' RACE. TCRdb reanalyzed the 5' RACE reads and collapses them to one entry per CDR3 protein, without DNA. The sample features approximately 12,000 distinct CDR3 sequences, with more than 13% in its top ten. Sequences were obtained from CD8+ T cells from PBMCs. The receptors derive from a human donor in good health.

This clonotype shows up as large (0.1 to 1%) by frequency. CDR3 amino acids: CASSLIGGGLSYEQYF. The genes are TRBV7-9 and TRBJ2-7; there is no DNA to check the TCRdb D call of TRBD2. Germline V CDR1 and CDR2: SEHNR, FQNEAQ (reference sequence). This CDR3 spans 16 amino acids.

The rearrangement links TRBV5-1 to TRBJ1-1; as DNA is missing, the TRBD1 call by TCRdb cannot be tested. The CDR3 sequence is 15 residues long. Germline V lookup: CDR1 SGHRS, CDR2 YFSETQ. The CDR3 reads CASSPGPDMNTEAFF.

CDR3 in amino acids: CASQPDRASNQPQHF. The chain carries TRBV27 and TRBJ1-5; the TCRdb D gene call, TRBD1, has no DNA to confirm it. The CDR3 runs to 15 residues. Germline CDR1 reads MNHEY; CDR2 reads SMNVEV (reference sequence).

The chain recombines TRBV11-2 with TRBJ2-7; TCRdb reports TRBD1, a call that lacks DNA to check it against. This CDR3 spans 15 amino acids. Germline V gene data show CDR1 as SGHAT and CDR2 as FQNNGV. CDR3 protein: CASSLAQGAPYEQYF.

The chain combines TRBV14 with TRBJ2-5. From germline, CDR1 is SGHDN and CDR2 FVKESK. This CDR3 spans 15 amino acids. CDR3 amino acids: CASSQEPQPGWTQYF.

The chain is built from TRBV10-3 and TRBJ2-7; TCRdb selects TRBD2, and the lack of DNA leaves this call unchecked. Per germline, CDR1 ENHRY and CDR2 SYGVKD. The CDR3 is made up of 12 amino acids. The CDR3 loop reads CAIKASGDEQYF.

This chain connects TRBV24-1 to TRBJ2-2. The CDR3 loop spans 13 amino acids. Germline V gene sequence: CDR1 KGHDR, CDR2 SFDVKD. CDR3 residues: CATSATNTGELFF.

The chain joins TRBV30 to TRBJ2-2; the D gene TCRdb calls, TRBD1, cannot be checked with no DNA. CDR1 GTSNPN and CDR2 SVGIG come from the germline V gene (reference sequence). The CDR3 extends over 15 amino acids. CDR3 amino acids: CAWSLTGSYPGELFF.

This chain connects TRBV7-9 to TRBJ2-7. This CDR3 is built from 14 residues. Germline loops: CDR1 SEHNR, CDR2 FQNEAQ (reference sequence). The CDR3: CASSPDLRYYEQYF. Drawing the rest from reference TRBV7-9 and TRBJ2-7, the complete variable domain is DTGVSQNPRHKITKRGQNVTFRCDPISEHNRLYWYRQTLGQGPEFLTYFQNEAQLEKSRLLSDRFSAERPKGSFSTLEIQRTEQGDSAMYLCASSPDLRYYEQYFGPGTRLTVT.

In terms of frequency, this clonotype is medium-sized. The chain's CDR3 is CSVWGTGTPYGYTF. The chain carries TRBV29-1 and TRBJ1-2; TCRdb's D gene call, TRBD1, goes unchecked for lack of DNA. Per germline, CDR1 SQVTM and CDR2 ANQGSEA. This CDR3 comprises 14 residues.

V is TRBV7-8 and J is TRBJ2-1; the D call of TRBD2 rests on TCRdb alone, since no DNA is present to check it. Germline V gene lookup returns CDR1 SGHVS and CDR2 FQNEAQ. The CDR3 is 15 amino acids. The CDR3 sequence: CASRYLGTSGNEQFF.

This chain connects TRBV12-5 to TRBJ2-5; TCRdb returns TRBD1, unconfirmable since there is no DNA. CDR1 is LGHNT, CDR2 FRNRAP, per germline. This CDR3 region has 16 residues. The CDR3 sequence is CASGSIPGQGWETQYF.

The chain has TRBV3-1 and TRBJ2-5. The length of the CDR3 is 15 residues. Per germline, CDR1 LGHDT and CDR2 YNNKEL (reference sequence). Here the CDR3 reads CASSQANSYQETQYF.

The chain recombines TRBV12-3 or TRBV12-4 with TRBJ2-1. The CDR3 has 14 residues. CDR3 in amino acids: CASSLAGVYNEQFF.

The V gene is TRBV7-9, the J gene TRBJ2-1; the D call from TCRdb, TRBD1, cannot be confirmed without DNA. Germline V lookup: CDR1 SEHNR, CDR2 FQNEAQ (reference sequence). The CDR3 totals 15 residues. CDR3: CASSLPLGLGDEQFF. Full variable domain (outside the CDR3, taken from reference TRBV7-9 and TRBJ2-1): DTGVSQNPRHKITKRGQNVTFRCDPISEHNRLYWYRQTLGQGPEFLTYFQNEAQLEKSRLLSDRFSAERPKGSFSTLEIQRTEQGDSAMYLCASSLPLGLGDEQFFGPGTRLTVL.

CDR3 in amino acids: CASSLTGVDQPQHF. The chain employs TRBV27 and TRBJ1-5; TCRdb names TRBD1, which stays unverified in the absence of DNA. The CDR3 length is 14 residues. From germline, CDR1 is MNHEY and CDR2 SMNVEV (reference sequence).